The TCR beta chain described here comes from a study of blood T cell repertoires in COVID-19. Study context: The samples span acute and convalescent COVID-19 from the United States, Italy and Spain. From T cells, B-cell-depleted T cells, or PBMCs came the material, which was cDNA or gDNA.

Germline V CDR1 and CDR2: SGHDT, YYEEEE. The CDR3 covers 16 residues. V gave up 4 bases and J gave up 3 bases; unmatched junction bases: 11. Original data processing: Using reference gene primer amplification, nucleated cell counts were estimated. Only in-frame clones appear in the TCRdb table, and some are missing; sequencing was by immunoSEQ multiplex PCR. V and J calls and clone size come straight from that table; D and trimming were deduced from the DNA. The sample records over 70,000 clones, 87% being singletons. The chain combines TRBV5-6 with TRBJ2-5; 8 bases map to TRBD2. What was sequenced was peripheral blood. The source of this sequence is a human donor in a cohort sampled during active COVID-19. CDR3 sequence: CASSLFFGTREETQYF. CDR3 sequence (DNA): TGTGCCAGCAGCCTCTTCTTTGGGACTAGAGAAGAGACCCAGTACTTC.